This TCR beta chain was captured by sequencing in a study of blood T cell repertoires in COVID-19. Across the study: The cDNA or gDNA used as material had been derived from T cells, B-cell-depleted T cells, or PBMCs.

Followed over time, Seattle patients had been enrolled while infection was active. The CDR3 has 15 residues. V was cut by 6 bases and J by 0 bases, with 14 bases left in between. The germline V gene has CDR1 SEHNR and CDR2 FQNEAQ (reference sequence). The repertoire was sequenced with immunoSEQ multiplex PCR; TCRdb's copy has only in-frame clones and lacks some. The repertoire includes about 150,000 clones, 70% to 90% of them detected once, and more than 7.5% sits in the top ten. This clone was seen a handful of times. The chain couples TRBV7-9 to TRBJ1-1; D is uncertain. The specimen was peripheral blood. This clonotype was sampled from a woman aged 55 to 70 with COVID-19, enrolled during active disease. DNA of the CDR3: TGTGCCAGCAGGACGGCGGGCATTATGAACACTGAAGCTTTCTTT. It yields the protein CASRTAGIMNTEAFF.